Below, one T cell receptor (beta chain) is given with its context. The antigen is not known. The data stem from a study of shared clonotypes between healthy human individuals. Regarding the study as a whole: It was expected that sequencing depth would affect clonotype sharing among donors.

Trimming took off 3 bases at V and 4 bases at J, with 17 bases between the two ends. Germline V gene sequence: CDR1 SQVTM, CDR2 ANQGSEA. This CDR3 has 15 residues. On sorted subsets, replicate PCRs used 150 to 250 ng DNA, or about 33,000 T cell genomes. Libraries were prepared by immunoSEQ multiplex PCR; TCRdb keeps only in-frame clonotypes and omits some of them. Of about 1.5 million clones listed, under 99% are singletons. The clonotype comes from a man aged 25-40 years in good health. Source material: naive CD4+ T cells sorted from blood. Subset described: CD45RA+ positively selected. V and J are TRBV29-1 and TRBJ2-3, with D possibly TRBD2 on 5 matching bases. CDR3 region: CSVEEVFKDADTQYF. The DNA for the CDR3 is TGCAGCGTTGAGGAGGTCTTCAAGGACGCAGATACGCAGTATTTT.